The 6 T cell receptor beta chains below all came from one sample that was sequenced in a study of control samples from healthy donors and cancer patients. Libraries were prepared by immunoSEQ multiplex PCR; TCRdb keeps only in-frame clonotypes and omits some of them. Among 95,000 to 120,000 clones listed, almost 85% were seen once. Specimen: blood. The origin of the receptors is a man aged 18 to 29 in good health.

This clone was seen more than once but under ten times. The rearrangement links TRBV12-5 to TRBJ1-2; D remains unclear. This CDR3 region has 15 residues. Trimming cost V 3 bases and J 4 bases, with 15 bases left between them. The germline gives CDR1 LGHNT, CDR2 FRNRAP. CDR3 amino acids: CASGFGGGSGYGYTF. The CDR3 DNA sequence: TGTGCTAGTGGTTTCGGCGGAGGATCGGGCTATGGCTACACCTTC.

This rearrangement joins TRBV28 to TRBJ1-5; D remains unclear. Trimming stripped 5 bases from V and 1 base from J, with 9 bases between. In germline, CDR1 is MDHEN, CDR2 SYDVKM. This CDR3 comprises 14 residues. DNA of the CDR3: TGTGCCAGCAGTCGGGGTTGGAGCAATCAGCCCCAGCATTTT. The encoded protein is CASSRGWSNQPQHF. The full variable domain, its missing parts supplied by reference TRBV28 and TRBJ1-5, is DVKVTQSSRYLVKRTGEKVFLECVQDMDHENMFWYRQDPGLGLRLIYFSYDVKMKEKGDIPEGYSVSREKKERFSLILESASTNQTSMYLCASSRGWSNQPQHFGDGTRLSIL.

This clone has just one count. J is TRBJ2-3 and V is TRBV5-6, with D perhaps TRBD2 (5 bases). The CDR3 is made up of 14 amino acids. V dropped 7 bases and J dropped 5 bases, with 17 bases sitting between them. CDR1 and CDR2 from the germline V gene are SGHDT and YYEEEE. For the CDR3, the DNA is TGTGCCAGCGCTAGACTTTGGGAGAGAGATACGCAGTATTTT. As protein: CASARLWERDTQYF.

The gene calls are TRBV24-1 and TRBJ1-2; no firm D call. The CDR3 is made up of 12 amino acids. Trimming took 5 bases from V and 4 from J, leaving 7 bases between them. Germline CDR1 reads KGHDR; CDR2 reads SFDVKD. The CDR3 protein is CATSAGGYGYTF. CDR3 nucleotides: TGTGCCACCAGTGCGGGCGGCTATGGCTACACCTTC.

This clone was observed once. The V gene is TRBV6-6, the J gene TRBJ2-3, with TRBD2 identical over 8 bases. V shed 0 bases, J shed 4 bases, and the junction held 6 bases outside the gene matches. CDR1 and CDR2 (germline): MNHNY, SVGAGI (reference sequence). The CDR3 consists of 16 residues. The CDR3 DNA follows: TGTGCCAGCAGTTACTCAAGCGGGGGAATGGCAGATACGCAGTATTTT. Translated: CASSYSSGGMADTQYF.

The chain employs TRBV4-3 and TRBJ2-3; 8 nucleotides match TRBD2. Trimming removed 0 bases from V and 4 bases from J; junction bases left unmatched: 9. The CDR3 loop spans 17 amino acids. The germline gives CDR1 LGHNA, CDR2 YSLEER. CDR3 bases: TGCGCCAGCAGCCAAGATTTGCGGGGGGTGGGGTCAGATACGCAGTATTTT. Its translation: CASSQDLRGVGSDTQYF.